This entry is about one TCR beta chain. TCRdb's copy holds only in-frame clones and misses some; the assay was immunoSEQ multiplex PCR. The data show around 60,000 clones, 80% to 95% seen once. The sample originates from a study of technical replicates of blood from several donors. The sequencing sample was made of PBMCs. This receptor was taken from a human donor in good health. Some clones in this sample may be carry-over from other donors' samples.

CDR3 loop: CASSVGLAGGATDTQYF. The DNA for the CDR3 is TGTGCCAGCAGCGTGGGACTAGCGGGAGGGGCAACAGATACGCAGTATTTT. The chain has TRBV7-9 and TRBJ2-3; 16 positions match TRBD2. The CDR3 spans 17 residues. The V segment lost 5 bases and the J segment 3 bases; nucleotides outside the gene matches: 5. CDR1 and CDR2 (germline): SEHNR, FQNEAQ (reference sequence).